The 9 T cell receptor beta chains below all came from one sample that was sequenced in a study of blood T cells in healthy people across ages. A second PCR of roughly 7 to 11 cycles used a sample-barcoded 5' primer and a J-beta primer mix. A single record per CDR3 protein comes from TCRdb applying MiXCR to the 5' RACE reads. The table shows about 730,000 distinct CDR3 sequences, with roughly 45% occurring only once. Material for sequencing was blood. These receptors were taken from a woman aged 55 to 70 in good health.

V and J are TRBV29-1 and TRBJ1-1; TRBD1 matches 10 bases. The ends lost 4 bases at V and 11 bases at J; junction bases unmatched: 7. The CDR3 covers 12 residues. Germline CDR1 SQVTM, CDR2 ANQGSEA. The CDR3 DNA is TGCAGCGTTGGAGAGTTGGACAGGGGGGCTTTCTTT. Encoded protein: CSVGELDRGAFF. The whole variable domain, filled in from reference TRBV29-1 and TRBJ1-1, reads SAVISQKPSRDICQRGTSLTIQCQVDSQVTMMFWYRQQPGQSLTLIATANQGSEATYESGFVIDKFPISRPNLTFSTLTVSNMSPEDSSIYLCSVGELDRGAFFGQGTRLTVV.

The rearrangement links TRBV6-1 to TRBJ2-5, with a tentative D call TRBD2 (5 bases). Trimming pared 6 bases from V and 1 base from J, leaving 18 bases between. The CDR3 sequence is 16 residues long. Germline values: CDR1 MNHNS, CDR2 SASEGT. DNA for the CDR3: TGTGCCAGCAGCGCCGGGATAGCGCTAACCCAAGAGACCCAGTACTTC. It codes for CASSAGIALTQETQYF.

The rearrangement links TRBV12-3 or TRBV12-4 to TRBJ1-2, with D uncertain. CDR3 length equals 14 residues. V dropped 5 bases and J dropped 4 bases, with 14 bases sitting between them. Here the CDR3 DNA reads TGTGCCAGCAGTCGTGGGATGAGCACCTATGGCTACACCTTC. Translation gives CASSRGMSTYGYTF.

With regard to this clonotype: At one end the junction does not follow the germline gene, possibly because of a read error. The rearrangement uses TRBV10-1 and TRBJ2-4; perhaps D is TRBD1 or TRBD2 (5 bases each). The J call is in doubt because the DNA end fits TRBJ2-5 better. CDR3 length equals 13 residues. Per the germline V gene, CDR1 is WNHNN and CDR2 is SYGVQD (reference sequence). The CDR3 DNA reads as TGCGCCGGCAGTCGGGACCACCAAGAGACCCAGTACTTC. This encodes CAGSRDHQETQYF.

The chain is built from TRBV20-1 and TRBJ2-3; no definite D call. The CDR3 is 16 amino acids. Per the germline V gene, CDR1 is DFQATT and CDR2 is SNEGSKA (reference sequence). Trimming took 3 bases from V and 6 from J, leaving 22 bases between them. The CDR3 here is CSARGRDATYIDTQYF. The DNA of the CDR3 is TGCAGTGCTAGGGGAAGGGATGCGACTTATATTGATACGCAGTATTTT.

This clonotype was seen a handful of times. The chain links TRBV20-1 to TRBJ2-3, with D uncertain. This CDR3 comprises 14 residues. Germline CDR1 reads DFQATT; CDR2 reads SNEGSKA (reference sequence). V was trimmed by 3 bases and J by 0 bases, leaving 10 bases between them. The CDR3 nucleotides read TGCAGTGCTAGGGGAATAGCTAGCACAGATACGCAGTATTTT. Translation gives CSARGIASTDTQYF.

This clonotype was detected ten times or more. The chain carries TRBV7-2 and TRBJ2-5; D not resolved. Germline CDR1 is SGHTA and CDR2 is FQGNSA. Trimming took off 3 bases at V and 1 base at J, with 6 bases between the two ends. There are 13 residues in the CDR3. CDR3 loop: CASSFGLQETQYF. Here the CDR3 DNA reads TGTGCCAGCAGCTTTGGCCTCCAAGAGACCCAGTACTTC.

The rearrangement uses TRBV4-1 and TRBJ1-2; 8 nucleotides align to TRBD1. V shed 2 bases, J shed 8 bases, and the junction held 10 bases outside the gene matches. The CDR3 has 15 amino acids. The germline CDR1 and CDR2 sequences are MGHRA and YSYEKL. Here the CDR3 reads CASSQWRGQGIGYTF. CDR3 in DNA: TGCGCCAGCAGCCAATGGAGAGGACAGGGAATCGGCTACACCTTC.

This clonotype was seen a few times. The V and J genes are TRBV4-3 and TRBJ2-4, with D perhaps TRBD2 (7 bases). V gave up 0 bases and J gave up 7 bases, with 16 bases separating them. Germline values: CDR1 LGHNA, CDR2 YSLEER. The CDR3 is 16 amino acids. CDR3 sequence reads: CASSQERGGQRNIQYF. The CDR3, as DNA: TGCGCCAGCAGCCAAGAAAGGGGGGGCCAACGGAACATTCAGTACTTC.